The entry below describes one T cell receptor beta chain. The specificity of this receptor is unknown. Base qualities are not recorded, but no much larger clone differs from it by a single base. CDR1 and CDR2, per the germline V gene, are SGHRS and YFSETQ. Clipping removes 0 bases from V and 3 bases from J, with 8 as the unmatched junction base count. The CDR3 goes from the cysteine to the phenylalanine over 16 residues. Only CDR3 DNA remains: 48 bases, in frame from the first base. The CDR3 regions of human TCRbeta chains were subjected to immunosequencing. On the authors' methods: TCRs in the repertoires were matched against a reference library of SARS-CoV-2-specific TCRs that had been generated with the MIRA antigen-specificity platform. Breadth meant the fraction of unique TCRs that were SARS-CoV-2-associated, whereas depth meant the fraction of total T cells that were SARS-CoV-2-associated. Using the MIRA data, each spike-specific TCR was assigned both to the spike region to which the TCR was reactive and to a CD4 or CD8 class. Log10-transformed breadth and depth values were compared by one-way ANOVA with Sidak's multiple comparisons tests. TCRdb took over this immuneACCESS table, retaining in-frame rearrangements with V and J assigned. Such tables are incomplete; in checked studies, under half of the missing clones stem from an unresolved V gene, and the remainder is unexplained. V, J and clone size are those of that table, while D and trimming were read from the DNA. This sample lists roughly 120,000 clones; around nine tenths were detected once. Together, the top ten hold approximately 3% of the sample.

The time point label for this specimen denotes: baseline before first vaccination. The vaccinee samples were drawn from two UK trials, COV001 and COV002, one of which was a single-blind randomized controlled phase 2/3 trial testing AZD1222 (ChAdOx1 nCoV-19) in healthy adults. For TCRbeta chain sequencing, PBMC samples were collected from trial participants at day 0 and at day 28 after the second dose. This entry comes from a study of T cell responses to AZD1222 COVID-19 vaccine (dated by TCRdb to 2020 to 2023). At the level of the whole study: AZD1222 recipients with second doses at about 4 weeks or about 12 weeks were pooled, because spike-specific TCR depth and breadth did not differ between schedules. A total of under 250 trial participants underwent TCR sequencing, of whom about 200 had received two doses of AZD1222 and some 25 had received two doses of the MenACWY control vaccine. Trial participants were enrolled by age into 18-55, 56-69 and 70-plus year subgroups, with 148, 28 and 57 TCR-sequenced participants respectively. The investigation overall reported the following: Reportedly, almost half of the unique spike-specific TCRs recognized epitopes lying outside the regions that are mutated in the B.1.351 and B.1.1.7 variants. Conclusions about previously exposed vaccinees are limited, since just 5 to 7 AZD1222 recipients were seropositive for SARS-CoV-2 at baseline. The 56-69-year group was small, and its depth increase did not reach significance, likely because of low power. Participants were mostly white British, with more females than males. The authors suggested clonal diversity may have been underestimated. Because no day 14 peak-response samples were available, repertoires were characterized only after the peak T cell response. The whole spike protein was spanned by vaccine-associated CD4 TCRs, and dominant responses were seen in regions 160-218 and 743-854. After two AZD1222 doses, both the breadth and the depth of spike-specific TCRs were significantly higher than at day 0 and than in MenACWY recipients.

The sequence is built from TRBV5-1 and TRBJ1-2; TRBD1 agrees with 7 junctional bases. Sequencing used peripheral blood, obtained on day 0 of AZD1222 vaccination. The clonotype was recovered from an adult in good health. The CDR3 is CASSLATGAVYYGYTF. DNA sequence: TGCGCCAGCAGCTTGGCTACAGGGGCCGTCTACTATGGCTACACCTTC. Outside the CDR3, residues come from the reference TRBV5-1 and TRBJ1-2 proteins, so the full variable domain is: KAGVTQTPRYLIKTRGQQVTLSCSPISGHRSVSWYQQTPGQGLQFLFEYFSETQRNKGNFPGRFSGRQFSNSRSEMNVSTLELGDSALYLCASSLATGAVYYGYTFGSGTRLTVV.